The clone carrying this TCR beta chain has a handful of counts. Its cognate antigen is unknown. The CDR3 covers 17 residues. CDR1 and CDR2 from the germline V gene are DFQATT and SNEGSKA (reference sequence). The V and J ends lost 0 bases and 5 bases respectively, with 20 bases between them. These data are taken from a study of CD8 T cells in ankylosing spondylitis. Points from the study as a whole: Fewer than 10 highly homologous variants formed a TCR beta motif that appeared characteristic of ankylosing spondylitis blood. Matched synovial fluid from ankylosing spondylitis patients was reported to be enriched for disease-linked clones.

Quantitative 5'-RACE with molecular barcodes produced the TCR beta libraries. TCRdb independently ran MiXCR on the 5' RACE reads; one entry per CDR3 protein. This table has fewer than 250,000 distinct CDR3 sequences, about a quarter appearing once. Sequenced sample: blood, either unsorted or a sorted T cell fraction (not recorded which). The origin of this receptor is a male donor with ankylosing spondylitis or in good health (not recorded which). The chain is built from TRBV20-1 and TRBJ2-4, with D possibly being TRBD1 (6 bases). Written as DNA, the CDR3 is TGCAGTGCTAGAGATGAGAAGGGTGGGGGCAGCCAAAACATTCAGTACTTC. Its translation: CSARDEKGGGSQNIQYF.